The 10 T cell receptor beta chains given below trace back to one sample, sequenced in a study of beta chain features in type 1 diabetes. Of the isolated RNA, all was reverse transcribed, and so the sequenced material was expressed TCRB transcripts. Profiled with immunoSEQ multiplex PCR; TCRdb holds only in-frame clones, not every one. The data show 20,000 to 25,000 clones, 50% to 60% seen once. General study results and limits: Among all four CD4+ subsets, Type 1 diabetes patients had TCRB CDR3s that were moderately but significantly shorter.

Their recognized antigens are unknown. The sample taken for sequencing was stem cell memory CD4+ T cells from blood. The receptors were gathered from a young man with type 1 diabetes.

The rearrangement joins TRBV5-4 to TRBJ2-3; 10 positions match TRBD2. The CDR3 is made up of 16 amino acids. Trimming removed 0 bases from V and 8 bases from J; junction bases left unmatched: 9. From germline, CDR1 is SGHNT and CDR2 YYREEE (reference sequence). The CDR3 loop reads CASSLAGAGGHGTQYF. CDR3 DNA sequence: TGTGCCAGCAGCTTGGCCGGAGCGGGGGGGCATGGTACGCAGTATTTT.

The table lists this clone with a few counts. This chain uses TRBV10-3 with TRBJ2-5; TRBD1 matches 7 bases. CDR1 and CDR2 (germline): ENHRY, SYGVKD. The CDR3 length is 16 residues. V was clipped by 4 bases and J by 5 bases; unmatched bases: 13. CDR3 DNA sequence: TGTGCCATCAGTGTAGGAACAGGGGCTCGTCCCGAGACCCAGTACTTC. Translated: CAISVGTGARPETQYF.

This sequence joins TRBV9 and TRBJ1-2; possibly TRBD1 for D (5 bases). V dropped 4 bases and J dropped 6 bases, with 13 bases sitting between them. This CDR3 has 13 residues. Germline loops: CDR1 SGDLS, CDR2 YYNGEE. The CDR3 DNA reads as TGTGCCAGCAGCCCGACACCAGGGCATGGCTACACCTTC. This encodes CASSPTPGHGYTF. Filled out from reference TRBV9 and TRBJ1-2, the complete variable domain reads DSGVTQTPKHLITATGQRVTLRCSPRSGDLSVYWYQQSLDQGLQFLIQYYNGEERAKGNILERFSAQQFPDLHSELNLSSLELGDSALYFCASSPTPGHGYTFGSGTRLTVV.

The chain couples TRBV14 to TRBJ2-3; 14 nucleotides match TRBD2. The CDR3 runs to 18 residues. Trimming removed 4 bases from V and 7 bases from J; junction bases left unmatched: 13. CDR1 and CDR2 (germline): SGHDN, FVKESK. The CDR3 spells CASSPRLAGGPFGNTQYF. The CDR3 DNA sequence: TGTGCCAGCAGCCCGAGACTAGCGGGGGGGCCGTTCGGAAATACGCAGTATTTT.

V and J are TRBV5-6 and TRBJ1-5, with D perhaps TRBD1 (5 bases). The CDR3 contains 15 residues. Germline loops: CDR1 SGHDT, CDR2 YYEEEE. Trimming left V 5 bases short and J 2 bases short, with 14 bases between. The CDR3 is CASSRGGFRNQPQHF. CDR3 in DNA: TGTGCCAGCAGTCGGGGGGGATTTCGCAATCAGCCCCAGCATTTT.

This chain connects TRBV4-2 to TRBJ1-2; TRBD1 might be the D (6 bases). Germline V gene sequence: CDR1 LGHNA, CDR2 YNFKEQ. V lost 4 bases and J 3 bases, leaving 9 bases between the germline ends. This CDR3 has 13 amino acids. The CDR3 reads CASSLDSDYGYTF. DNA of the CDR3: TGTGCCAGCAGCCTGGACAGTGACTATGGCTACACCTTC.

The chain links TRBV7-2 to TRBJ2-7, with TRBD2 identical over 7 bases. This CDR3 contains 15 residues. The germline CDR1 and CDR2 sequences are SGHTA and FQGNSA. With V trimmed by 2 bases and J by 3 bases, 7 bases remained unmatched. The CDR3 DNA sequence: TGTGCCAGCAGCTTATTGGGAGGCGGGGGCTACGAGCAGTACTTC. This codes for CASSLLGGGGYEQYF. Full variable domain (remainder filled in from reference TRBV7-2 and TRBJ2-7): GAGVSQSPSNKVTEKGKDVELRCDPISGHTALYWYRQSLGQGLEFLIYFQGNSAPDKSGLPSDRFSAERTGGSVSTLTIQRTQQEDSAVYLCASSLLGGGGYEQYFGPGTRLTVT.

The V and J genes are TRBV7-2 and TRBJ2-7; no definite D call. Looked up from germline, CDR1 is SGHTA and CDR2 is FQGNSA. The CDR3 extends over 14 amino acids. The V end lost 1 base, the J end lost 6 bases, and 13 bases lay between the germline ends. The CDR3 protein is CASSLVGPTGEQYF. As DNA, the CDR3 is TGTGCCAGCAGCTTAGTTGGCCCAACGGGCGAGCAGTACTTC. Drawing the rest from reference TRBV7-2 and TRBJ2-7, the complete variable domain is GAGVSQSPSNKVTEKGKDVELRCDPISGHTALYWYRQSLGQGLEFLIYFQGNSAPDKSGLPSDRFSAERTGGSVSTLTIQRTQQEDSAVYLCASSLVGPTGEQYFGPGTRLTVT.

The rearrangement links TRBV10-3 to TRBJ2-7; 7 bases are shared with TRBD2. The germline V gene encodes CDR1 ENHRY and CDR2 SYGVKD. With 2 bases clipped from V and 6 bases from J, the junction kept 10 bases outside the gene matches. The CDR3 totals 15 residues. In DNA form, the CDR3 reads TGTGCCATCAGTGAGGGAGGGCGCCGCGGGGGCGAGCAGTACTTC. It encodes CAISEGGRRGGEQYF.

The gene calls are TRBV7-2 and TRBJ2-5; D gene uncertain. The V and J ends lost 2 bases and 4 bases respectively, with 14 bases between them. The CDR3 consists of 15 residues. The germline gives CDR1 SGHTA, CDR2 FQGNSA. DNA of the CDR3: TGTGCCAGCAGCTTAATGATAGCCAGAACAGAGACCCAGTACTTC. Its translation is CASSLMIARTETQYF.